This T cell receptor (beta chain) was captured in a study of blood T cell repertoires in COVID-19. Study background: Donors in the United States, Italy and Spain gave samples during acute or convalescent COVID-19. PBMCs, B-cell-depleted T cells, or T cells were the source of the cDNA or gDNA that made up the material.

In the source study's methods: Estimation of nucleated cell counts was performed using reference gene primer amplification. Sequencing was performed with immunoSEQ multiplex PCR; in TCRdb, only in-frame clones are kept and a portion is missing. The V and J calls and clone size come from that table; D and trimming were worked out from the DNA. In the table there are approximately 260,000 clones, roughly 90% of which are singletons. Patients at the Seattle site were enrolled during active infection and followed longitudinally. Material for sequencing was peripheral blood. This receptor was obtained from a woman aged 55-70 years with COVID-19, enrolled during active disease.

The CDR3 sequence: CASSGPAGTGTDTQYF. The CDR3 DNA is TGTGCCAGTAGTGGGCCAGCGGGGACCGGCACAGATACGCAGTATTTT. The chain recombines TRBV19 with TRBJ2-3, with 7 bases fitting TRBD2. The CDR3 covers 16 residues. V trimming: 5 bases; J trimming: 1 base; junction bases outside the gene matches: 9. The germline gives CDR1 LNHDA, CDR2 SQIVND (reference sequence).